This T cell receptor (beta chain) was captured in a study of blood T cells in healthy people across ages. Study as a whole: When template switching was applied, about one barcoded beta molecule was captured per two T cells.

Only a few counts were recorded for this clonotype. CDR3 length: 13 residues. Germline V gene data show CDR1 as SGHDT and CDR2 as YYEEEE. It was with a sample-barcoded 5' primer and a J-beta primer mix that a second PCR of roughly 7 to 11 cycles was run. TCRdb passed the 5' RACE reads through MiXCR, listing each CDR3 protein once. The sample has about 1.8 million distinct CDR3 sequences, about 50% seen once. What was sequenced was blood. The rearrangement joins TRBV5-6 to TRBJ2-5; no definite D call. Gene TRBJ2-7 matches the end of the DNA better, so the J call may be wrong. The clonotype was recovered from a woman between 40 and 50 years old in good health. CDR3 DNA sequence: TGTGCCAGCAGCCCGCCGATCTCCTACGAGCAGTACTTC. The encoded protein is CASSPPISYEQYF.